A selection of T cell receptor beta chains follows, all from one sample in a study of blood T cell repertoires in COVID-19. Data came from immunoSEQ multiplex PCR; TCRdb stores just in-frame clones and leaves some out. The data show 160,000 or so clones, more than 80% seen once. What was sequenced was peripheral blood. Every receptor here comes from a woman between 40 and 55 years old with acute or convalescent COVID-19. The CDR3 runs from the conserved cysteine through the conserved F or W. D genes are given only for firm matches. Only part of the rows carry a size: once, few, many, or a class if the clone is expanded.

abundance,v_gene,j_gene,d_gene,CDR3nt,CDR3aa
once,TRBV11-3,TRBJ2-1,.,TGTGCCAGCAGCTTAGAGGGGGCGTCGGGCAATGAGCAGTTCTTC,CASSLEGASGNEQFF
.,TRBV7-3,TRBJ2-1,TRBD2,TGTGCCAGCAGCTTAGGCGGGAGCCCCAACAATGAGCAGTTCTTC,CASSLGGSPNNEQFF
.,TRBV3-1/TRBV3-2,TRBJ2-7,.,TGTGCCAGCAGCCAAGAGCGGGGCGGGGCGATAATGGAGCAGTACTTC,CASSQERGGAIMEQYF
.,TRBV28,TRBJ2-3,TRBD2,TGTGCCAGCAGTTTGTCTCAGGGAGGGGATACGCAGTATTTT,CASSLSQGGDTQYF
.,TRBV5-1,TRBJ2-7,.,TGCGCCAGCAGCTTGGACACCAACTACGAGCAGTACTTC,CASSLDTNYEQYF
.,TRBV28,TRBJ1-1,.,TGTGCCAGCAGTTTAGGGCAAAACACTGAAGCTTTCTTT,CASSLGQNTEAFF
.,TRBV6-5,TRBJ2-1,.,TGTGCCAGCAGTTACTCGCGTCCGCCGAATGAGCAGTTCTTC,CASSYSRPPNEQFF
.,TRBV7-9,TRBJ2-5,TRBD1,TGTGCCAGCAGCCAGACAGGGGGAGAGACCCAGTACTTC,CASSQTGGETQYF
.,TRBV12-5,TRBJ1-4,.,TGTGCTAGTGGTCCCGGAGGGGTACAGGAAAAACTGTTTTTT,CASGPGGVQEKLFF
once,TRBV27,TRBJ2-1,TRBD2,TGTGCCAGCAGTTTATCAGTCTTCCAGGGACTAGAGCCATACAATGAGCAGTTCTTC,CASSLSVFQGLEPYNEQFF
once,TRBV5-5,TRBJ1-3,.,TGTGCCAGCAGCGAAGGGAGAGGTGGAAACACCATATATTTT,CASSEGRGGNTIYF
.,TRBV27,TRBJ2-7,TRBD1,TGTGCCAGCAGACCGGGGACAGGGGGGTTCCATTACGAGCAGTACTTC,CASRPGTGGFHYEQYF
.,TRBV5-6,TRBJ2-5,TRBD1,TGTGCCAGCAGGCACAGGGGGCTTTGGGAGACCCAGTACTTC,CASRHRGLWETQYF
few,TRBV28,TRBJ2-7,.,TGTGCCAGCGGAGTTCGCACGGGATGGTCGCGGGCTGAGTACGAGCAGTACTTC,CASGVRTGWSRAEYEQYF
once,TRBV30,TRBJ2-7,.,TGTGCCTGGAGTGCTCTCCCGGGAGTGTCCGAGCAGTACTTC,CAWSALPGVSEQYF
once,TRBV9,TRBJ2-3,TRBD2,TGTGCCAGCAGCGTAGGGACTAGTGGCGCAGATACGCAGTATTTT,CASSVGTSGADTQYF
.,TRBV9,TRBJ1-1,TRBD1,TGTGCCAGCAGCGCCCCCGGGACAGGGAAGGGGAGAGCTTTCTTT,CASSAPGTGKGRAFF
.,TRBV24-1,TRBJ2-7,TRBD1,TGTGCCACCAGTGAAGCCGGGACAGGGAGCTCCTACGAGCAGTACTTC,CATSEAGTGSSYEQYF
.,TRBV19,TRBJ1-2,.,TGTGCCAGTACCATGGCGGGGGGAACTAACTATGGCTACACCTTC,CASTMAGGTNYGYTF
.,TRBV19,TRBJ2-7,TRBD1,TGTGCCAGTAGTATACGACAGGGGCCCCTCGAGCAGTACTTC,CASSIRQGPLEQYF
once,TRBV6-4,TRBJ2-7,TRBD2,TGTGCCAGCAGTGACGCGGGGGGAGAGCAGTACTTC,CASSDAGGEQYF
once,TRBV3-1/TRBV3-2,TRBJ2-2,.,TGTGCCAGCAGCGACAGGTTACCGAACACCGGGGAGCTGTTTTTT,CASSDRLPNTGELFF
.,TRBV29-1,TRBJ1-3,.,TGCAGCGTTGAAGATGTGGAGGGCTTGTATGGAAACACCATATATTTT,CSVEDVEGLYGNTIYF
.,TRBV11-2,TRBJ2-3,TRBD2,TGTGCCAGCAGCCTAATGTCGCTAGCGGGGGGCGGGAATACGCAGTATTTT,CASSLMSLAGGGNTQYF
.,TRBV6-2/TRBV6-3,TRBJ2-1,TRBD2,TGTGCCAGCAGTTACTCGAGCGGGAAAGACTACAATGAGCAGTTCTTC,CASSYSSGKDYNEQFF
.,TRBV30,TRBJ2-7,.,TGTGCCTGGAGTTCAGGAACAACCTACGAGCAGTACTTC,CAWSSGTTYEQYF
.,TRBV6-6,TRBJ1-5,.,TGTGCCAGCAGTCGCGAATATGCGGGGGGAGGCAATCAGCCCCAGCATTTT,CASSREYAGGGNQPQHF
.,TRBV21-1,TRBJ1-2,.,TGTGCCAGCAGCGGGTATGGGACACCCTATGGCTACACCTTC,CASSGYGTPYGYTF
.,TRBV30,TRBJ2-2,TRBD2,TGTGCCTGGGGTTCGGGAGCGGGGCCGAACACCGGGGAGCTGTTTTTT,CAWGSGAGPNTGELFF
.,TRBV28,TRBJ2-1,TRBD1,TGTGCCAGCAGCGCGCGGACAGGGACTCCCTACAATGAGCAGTTCTTC,CASSARTGTPYNEQFF
.,TRBV5-1,TRBJ1-5,.,TGCGCCAGCAGCTACCTCGGGGGGGGCCAGCCCCAGCATTTT,CASSYLGGGQPQHF
.,TRBV18,TRBJ2-5,.,TGTGCCAGCTCACCACCAGATGTCGGGACTGTGGATCGGGAGACCCAGTACTTC,CASSPPDVGTVDRETQYF
.,TRBV14,TRBJ2-1,.,TGTGCCAGCAGCCAAGGTTCCAATAATGAGCAGTTCTTC,CASSQGSNNEQFF
.,TRBV28,TRBJ1-1,.,TGTGCCAGTACCAAAGGAGGGAGTCGCACTGAAGCTTTCTTT,CASTKGGSRTEAFF
.,TRBV9,TRBJ2-3,TRBD2,TGTGCCAGCAGCCCCGGACTAGCGGGGGGGCGTGCTAGCACAGATACGCAGTATTTT,CASSPGLAGGRASTDTQYF
.,TRBV7-8,TRBJ2-1,TRBD2,TGTGCCAGCAGCTTATCCTGGCTAGCGGGAAGAAACAATGAGCAGTTCTTC,CASSLSWLAGRNNEQFF
.,TRBV4-1,TRBJ1-1,TRBD1,TGCGCCAGCAGCCAAGCCGGTCGGGACAGGGGTGGCACTGAAGCTTTCTTT,CASSQAGRDRGGTEAFF
.,TRBV9,TRBJ1-2,.,TGTGCCAGCAGCGAGGCAGGGTACGGCTATGGCTACACCTTC,CASSEAGYGYGYTF
.,TRBV14,TRBJ2-3,.,TGTGCCAGCAGCCAAGATATGGGAGTTACGCAGTATTTT,CASSQDMGVTQYF
.,TRBV12-5,TRBJ2-2,TRBD1,TGTGCTAGTGGTCCCGGGACAGGGGTTATTGGCGGGGAGCTGTTTTTT,CASGPGTGVIGGELFF
.,TRBV3-1/TRBV3-2,TRBJ1-1,TRBD1,TGTGCCAGCAGCCAAACACTACAGGGGGCTGTGGCTTTCTTT,CASSQTLQGAVAFF
.,TRBV6-1,TRBJ2-2,.,TGTGCCAGCAGTGAAAGGGAGGTCGGGGAGCTGTTTTTT,CASSEREVGELFF
.,TRBV29-1,TRBJ1-2,.,TGCAGCGTTGGGGCAGGGGCTAACTATGGCTACACCTTC,CSVGAGANYGYTF
.,TRBV7-2,TRBJ2-7,TRBD2,TGTGCCAGCAGCTTAAACGGGGAGGGCTACGAGCAGTACTTC,CASSLNGEGYEQYF
.,TRBV11-3,TRBJ2-3,.,TGTGCCAGCAGCCTATGGGGAGCAGATACGCAGTATTTT,CASSLWGADTQYF
.,TRBV12-3/TRBV12-4,TRBJ2-7,.,TGTGCCAGCGCCTCTAACCCTCCCTACGAGCAGTACTTC,CASASNPPYEQYF
.,TRBV30,TRBJ1-4,.,TGTGCCTGGAGTACCCCCGGGGGTGTAGAGCTGTTTTTT,CAWSTPGGVELFF
.,TRBV18,TRBJ1-2,.,TGTGCCAGCTCACCGACAGATAACTATGGCTACACCTTC,CASSPTDNYGYTF
.,TRBV5-1,TRBJ1-2,TRBD1,TGCGCCAGCAGCTTGGTAGGTGCGGGACAGGGAATATATGGCTACACCTTC,CASSLVGAGQGIYGYTF
.,TRBV30,TRBJ2-7,TRBD1,TGTGCCTGGAGTACCGGGACAGGTGTTTACGAGCAGTACTTC,CAWSTGTGVYEQYF
.,TRBV10-1,TRBJ2-7,TRBD1,TGCGCCAGCAGCACGGAGACAGGGGGCGCATCCTACGAGCAGTACTTC,CASSTETGGASYEQYF
many,TRBV29-1,TRBJ2-1,.,TGCAGCGTTCCACCGAATTATCAGCGGCCATCCTACAATGAGCAGTTCTTC,CSVPPNYQRPSYNEQFF
.,TRBV10-3,TRBJ2-3,.,TGTGCCATCAGTGAGTTCGGGGGAACAGATACGCAGTATTTT,CAISEFGGTDTQYF
.,TRBV10-2,TRBJ1-1,.,TGCGCCAGCAGCCAGTCGATCGAAGCTTTCTTT,CASSQSIEAFF